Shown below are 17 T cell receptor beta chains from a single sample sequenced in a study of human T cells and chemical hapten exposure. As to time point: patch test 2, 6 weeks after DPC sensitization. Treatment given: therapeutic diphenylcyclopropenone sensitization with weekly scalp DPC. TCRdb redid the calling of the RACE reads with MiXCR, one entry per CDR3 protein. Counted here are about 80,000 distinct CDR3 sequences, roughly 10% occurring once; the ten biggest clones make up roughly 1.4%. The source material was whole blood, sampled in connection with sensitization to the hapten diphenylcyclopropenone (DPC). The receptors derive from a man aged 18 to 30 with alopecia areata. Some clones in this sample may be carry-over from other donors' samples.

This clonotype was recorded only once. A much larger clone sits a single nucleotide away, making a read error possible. This CDR3 reads CASSSGWKQPQHF. CDR3 nucleotides: TGTGCCAGCAGTTCTGGTTGGAAACAGCCCCAGCATTTT. The chain links TRBV12-3 or TRBV12-4 to TRBJ1-5; no reliable D call. Trimming cost V 4 bases and J 7 bases, with 11 bases left between them. This CDR3 comprises 13 residues.

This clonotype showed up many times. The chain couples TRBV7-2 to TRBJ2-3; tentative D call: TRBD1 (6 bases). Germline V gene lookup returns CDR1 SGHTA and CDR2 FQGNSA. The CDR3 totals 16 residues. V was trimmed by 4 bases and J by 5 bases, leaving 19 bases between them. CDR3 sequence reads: CASSWGQARGEDTQYF. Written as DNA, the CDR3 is TGTGCCAGCAGCTGGGGGCAAGCGAGGGGTGAAGATACGCAGTATTTT.

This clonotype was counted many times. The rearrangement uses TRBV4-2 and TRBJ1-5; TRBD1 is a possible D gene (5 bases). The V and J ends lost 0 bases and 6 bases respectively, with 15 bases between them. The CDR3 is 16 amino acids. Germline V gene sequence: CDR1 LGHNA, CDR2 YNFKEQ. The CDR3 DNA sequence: TGTGCCAGCAGCCAAGATAAGACAGAGGTGTCTCAGCCCCAGCATTTT. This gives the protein CASSQDKTEVSQPQHF.

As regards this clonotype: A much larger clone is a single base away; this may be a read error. The DNA for the CDR3 is TGTGCCAGCAGTTTAGCGGGACGCGGCACCGGGGAGCTGTTTTTT. Protein product: CASSLAGRGTGELFF. V usage is TRBV28 and J usage is TRBJ2-2; a possible D gene is TRBD2 (6 bases). The CDR3 is 15 amino acids. CDR1 and CDR2 from the germline V gene are MDHEN and SYDVKM. V lost 2 bases, J lost 4 bases, and 11 bases lay in between.

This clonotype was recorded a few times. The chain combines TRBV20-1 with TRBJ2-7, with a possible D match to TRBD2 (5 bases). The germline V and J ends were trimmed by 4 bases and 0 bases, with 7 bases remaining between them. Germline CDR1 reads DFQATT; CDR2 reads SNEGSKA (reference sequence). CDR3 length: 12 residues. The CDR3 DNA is TGCAGTGCTACCGGGAACTCCTACGAGCAGTACGTC. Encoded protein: CSATGNSYEQYV.

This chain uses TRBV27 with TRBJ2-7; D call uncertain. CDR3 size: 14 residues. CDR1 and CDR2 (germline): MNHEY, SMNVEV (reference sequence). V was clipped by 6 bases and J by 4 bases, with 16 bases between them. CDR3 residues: CASSNGGYGYEQYV. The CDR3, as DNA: TGTGCCAGCAGCAACGGTGGGTATGGATACGAGCAGTACGTC.

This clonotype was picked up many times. The CDR3 sequence is CASSLGTGPGDTEAFF. The CDR3 nucleotides are TGTGCCAGCAGTTTAGGGACAGGGCCTGGAGACACTGAAGCTTTCTTT. The V gene is TRBV12-3 or TRBV12-4, the J gene TRBJ1-1; TRBD1 matches 8 bases. This CDR3 comprises 16 residues. With 1 base clipped from V and 3 bases from J, the junction kept 7 bases outside the gene matches.

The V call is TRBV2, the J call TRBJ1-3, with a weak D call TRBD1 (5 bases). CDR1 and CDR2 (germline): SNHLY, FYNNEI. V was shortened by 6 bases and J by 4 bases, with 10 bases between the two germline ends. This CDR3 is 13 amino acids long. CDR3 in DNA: TGTGCCAGCAGGACAGCGGAAGGAAACACCATATATTTT. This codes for CASRTAEGNTIYF. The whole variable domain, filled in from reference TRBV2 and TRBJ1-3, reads EPEVTQTPSHQVTQMGQEVILRCVPISNHLYFYWYRQILGQKVEFLVSFYNNEISEKSEIFDDQFSVERPDGSNFTLKIRSTKLEDSAMYFCASRTAEGNTIYFGEGSWLTVV.

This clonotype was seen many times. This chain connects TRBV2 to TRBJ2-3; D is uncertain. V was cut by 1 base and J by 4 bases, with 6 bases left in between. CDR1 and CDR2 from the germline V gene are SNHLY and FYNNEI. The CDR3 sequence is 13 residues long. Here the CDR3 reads CASSEVAADTQYF. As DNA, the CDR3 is TGTGCCAGCAGTGAAGTGGCAGCAGATACGCAGTATTTT.

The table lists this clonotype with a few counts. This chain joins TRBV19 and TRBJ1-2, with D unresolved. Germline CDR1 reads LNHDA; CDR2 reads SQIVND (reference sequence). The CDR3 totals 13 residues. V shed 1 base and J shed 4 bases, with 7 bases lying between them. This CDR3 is CASSIALAYGYTF. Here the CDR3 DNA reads TGTGCCAGTAGTATAGCCCTCGCCTATGGCTACACCTTC.

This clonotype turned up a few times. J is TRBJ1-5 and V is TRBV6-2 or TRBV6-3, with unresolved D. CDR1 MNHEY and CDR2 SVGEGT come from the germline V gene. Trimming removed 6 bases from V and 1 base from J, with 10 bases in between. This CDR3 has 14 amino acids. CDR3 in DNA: TGTGCCAGCAGGACGACGGTAAGCAATCAGCCCCAGCATTTT. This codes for CASRTTVSNQPQHF.

The CDR3 region has the DNA TGTGCCAGCAGTGAAGGGACGGACCACAATGAGCAGTTCTTC. Residues: CASSEGTDHNEQFF. The chain combines TRBV6-4 with TRBJ2-1; D is perhaps TRBD1 or TRBD2 (5 bases each). Germline loops: CDR1 MRHNA, CDR2 SNTAGT. CDR3 length: 14 amino acids. The V gene lost 3 bases and the J gene lost 5 bases, with 11 bases spanning the gap.

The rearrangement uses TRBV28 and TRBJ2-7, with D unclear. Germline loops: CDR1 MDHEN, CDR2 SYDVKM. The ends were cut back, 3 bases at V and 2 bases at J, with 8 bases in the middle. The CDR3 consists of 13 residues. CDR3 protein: CASSFSLAYEQYF. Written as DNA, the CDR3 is TGTGCCAGCAGTTTTTCCCTAGCCTACGAGCAGTACTTC.

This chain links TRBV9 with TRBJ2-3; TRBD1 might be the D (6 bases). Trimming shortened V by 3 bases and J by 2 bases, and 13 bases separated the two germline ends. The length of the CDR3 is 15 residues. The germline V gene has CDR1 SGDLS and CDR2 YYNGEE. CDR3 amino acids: CASSAPGQITDTQYF. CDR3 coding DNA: TGTGCCAGCAGCGCACCCGGACAGATCACAGATACGCAGTATTTT. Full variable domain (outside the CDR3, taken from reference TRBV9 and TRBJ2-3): DSGVTQTPKHLITATGQRVTLRCSPRSGDLSVYWYQQSLDQGLQFLIQYYNGEERAKGNILERFSAQQFPDLHSELNLSSLELGDSALYFCASSAPGQITDTQYFGPGTRLTVL.

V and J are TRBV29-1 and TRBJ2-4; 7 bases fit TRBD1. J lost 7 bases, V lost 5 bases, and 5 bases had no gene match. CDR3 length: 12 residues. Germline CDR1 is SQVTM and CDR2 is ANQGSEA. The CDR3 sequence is CSVKLQGNIQYF. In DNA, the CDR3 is TGCAGCGTTAAATTACAGGGGAACATTCAGTACTTC.

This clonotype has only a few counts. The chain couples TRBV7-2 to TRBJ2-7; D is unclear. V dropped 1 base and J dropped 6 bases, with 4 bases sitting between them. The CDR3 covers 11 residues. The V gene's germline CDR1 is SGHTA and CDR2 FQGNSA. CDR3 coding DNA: TGTGCCAGCAGCTTAGTTCTCGAGCAGTACTTC. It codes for CASSLVLEQYF.

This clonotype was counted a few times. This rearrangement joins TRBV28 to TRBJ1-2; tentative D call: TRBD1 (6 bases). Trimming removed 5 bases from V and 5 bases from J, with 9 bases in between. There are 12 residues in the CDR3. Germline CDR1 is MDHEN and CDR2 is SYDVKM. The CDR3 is CASSTGLYGYTF. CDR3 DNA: TGTGCCAGCAGTACAGGGCTATATGGCTACACCTTC.